The clone carrying this TCR beta chain was observed many times. Its antigen is undetermined. An end of the junction differs from the germline gene, which may be a read error. The data are from a study of metastatic and nonmetastatic thyroid tumors. Study context: The authors compared repertoires across blood and tumor or nodule tissue from malignant and benign thyroid patients.

Patients underwent thyroid surgery, and none had received any treatment before it. The CDR3 is made up of 14 amino acids. Germline V gene sequence: CDR1 SSHAT, CDR2 FNYEAQ (reference sequence). In the original processing: Between-group CDR3 differences, defined by clinicopathological status, yielded a distant-metastasis classifier for papillary thyroid cancer. TCRdb re-processed the PCR reads through MiXCR. The V and J calls and clone size come from TCRdb's table, not from the authors' own analysis. The sample has 37,000 or so clones; about 18% are singletons. Study outcomes and limitations: Reported TCR beta diversity, measured in blood and tumor, was significantly higher for malignant thyroid tumors than for benign nodules.

The sequence came from a male donor with papillary thyroid cancer or a benign thyroid nodule (not recorded which). Some clones in this sample may be carry-over from other donors' samples. Material for sequencing was blood. The rearrangement joins TRBV7-7 to TRBJ2-3; TRBD1 is a possible D gene (6 bases). The CDR3 is CASSLTGMTDTQYF. The CDR3 DNA follows: TGTGCTAGCAGCCTAACAGGGATGACAGATACGCAGTATTTT.